Below, 5 T cell receptor beta chains from the same sample are listed, as sequenced in a study of T cells in Graves' hyperthyroidism and ophthalmopathy. Amplification of TCR beta CDR3 regions used RNA as the template. A first-round RT-PCR of the TCR CDR3 used the HTBI primer set. From the multiplex PCR reads, TCRdb called clonotypes with MiXCR, one entry per CDR3 protein. Altogether hundreds of thousands of distinct CDR3 sequences are present, approximately 40% being singletons, with the ten largest covering 8% to 9%. The sample taken for sequencing was blood. These receptor sequences come from a man aged 18 to 30 with Graves' hyperthyroidism.

This clonotype was recorded a few times. The chain is built from TRBV9 and TRBJ2-5, with 12 bases identical to TRBD1. The J segment lost 4 bases and the V segment lost 3 bases, leaving 4 bases of the junction unmatched. Germline V CDR1 and CDR2: SGDLS, YYNGEE. This CDR3 is built from 15 residues. CDR3 region: CASSAGQGAGETQYF. The CDR3 bases are TGTGCCAGCAGCGCGGGACAGGGGGCTGGAGAGACCCAGTACTTC.

V and J are TRBV20-1 and TRBJ2-2; no clear D gene. CDR3 size: 15 residues. V gave up 1 base and J gave up 4 bases, with 13 bases separating them. Germline lookup yields CDR1 DFQATT and CDR2 SNEGSKA (reference sequence). The DNA of the CDR3 is TGCAGTGCTAGAGCCCCTCACACGAGCACCGGGGAGCTGTTTTTT. Translated: CSARAPHTSTGELFF.

The V call is TRBV4-1, the J call TRBJ1-3; tentative D call: TRBD1 (5 bases). Germline values: CDR1 MGHRA, CDR2 YSYEKL. V lost 0 bases and J lost 4, with 19 bases in between. The length of the CDR3 is 18 residues. The CDR3 region has the DNA TGCGCCAGCAGCCAAGATGGAGTAGAAGGGGCTGGGGGAAACACCATATATTTT. Translating it yields CASSQDGVEGAGGNTIYF.

The V and J genes are TRBV7-6 and TRBJ1-5, with D maybe TRBD1 (5 bases). Between the trimmed V and J ends, which lost 3 bases and 6 bases, there was a span of 12 bases. Germline V gene data show CDR1 as SGHVS and CDR2 as FNYEAQ. CDR3 size: 14 residues. DNA for the CDR3: TGTGCCAGCAGCTTCCCGGACGGGGGTCAGCCCCAGCATTTT. Residues: CASSFPDGGQPQHF.

The chain couples TRBV25-1 to TRBJ1-5; 7 bases are shared with TRBD1. The CDR3 has 15 amino acids. Per germline, CDR1 MGHDK and CDR2 SYGVNS. V lost 1 base, J lost 6 bases, and 6 bases stayed unmatched. The CDR3 DNA is TGTGCCAGCAGTGAATCACAGGGGACCGGTCAGCCCCAGCATTTT. Translation: CASSESQGTGQPQHF.